This T cell receptor (beta chain) emerged from a study of beta chain features in type 1 diabetes. Overall study results and limits: All four CD4+ subsets of Type 1 diabetes patients contained TCRB CDR3s that were moderately but significantly shorter.

Expressed TCRB transcripts were sequenced because the isolated RNA had all been reverse transcribed beforehand. Data came from immunoSEQ multiplex PCR; TCRdb stores just in-frame clones and leaves some out. The sample records more than 150,000 clones, approximately 8.7% being singletons. V was pared by 4 bases and J by 7 bases, with 11 bases between. The CDR3 consists of 13 residues. From germline, CDR1 is MNHNS and CDR2 SASEGT. Comment on this clone: Its antigen is currently unknown.

The rearrangement uses TRBV6-1 and TRBJ2-1, with a tentative D call TRBD1 (5 bases). The specimen was central memory CD4+ T cells from blood. The sequence was collected from a woman between 25 and 40 years old with type 1 diabetes. The CDR3 reads CASSGRVGNEQFF. The CDR3 nucleotides are TGTGCCAGCAGTGGCAGGGTGGGGAATGAGCAGTTCTTC.